This record looks at one T cell receptor (beta chain) sequence and its context. This CDR3 is 13 amino acids long. The V and J ends lost 6 bases and 0 bases respectively, with 9 bases between them. Germline loops: CDR1 SGDLS, CDR2 YYNGEE. TCRdb redid the calling of the RT-PCR reads with MiXCR, one entry per CDR3 protein. The sample lists hundreds of thousands of distinct CDR3 sequences, about 14% occurring once. Sequenced material: memory CD4+ T cells from blood. The chain has TRBV9 and TRBJ1-1; TRBD1 is a possible D gene (5 bases). This clonotype was obtained from a female donor in good health, serving as a healthy control. Written as DNA, the CDR3 is TGTGCCAGCACCGGGACGGTGAACACTGAAGCTTTCTTT. This encodes CASTGTVNTEAFF.